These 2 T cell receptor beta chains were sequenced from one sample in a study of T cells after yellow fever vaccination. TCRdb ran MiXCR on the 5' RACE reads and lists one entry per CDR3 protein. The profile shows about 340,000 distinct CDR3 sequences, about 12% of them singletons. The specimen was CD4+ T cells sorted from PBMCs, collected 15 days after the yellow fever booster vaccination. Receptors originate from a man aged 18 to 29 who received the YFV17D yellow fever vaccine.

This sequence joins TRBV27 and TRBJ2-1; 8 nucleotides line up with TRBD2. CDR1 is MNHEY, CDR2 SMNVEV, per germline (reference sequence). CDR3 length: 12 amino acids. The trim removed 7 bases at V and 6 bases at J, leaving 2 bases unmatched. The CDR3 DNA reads TGTGCCAGCACAACTAGCGGCAATGAGCAGTTCTTC. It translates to CASTTSGNEQFF.

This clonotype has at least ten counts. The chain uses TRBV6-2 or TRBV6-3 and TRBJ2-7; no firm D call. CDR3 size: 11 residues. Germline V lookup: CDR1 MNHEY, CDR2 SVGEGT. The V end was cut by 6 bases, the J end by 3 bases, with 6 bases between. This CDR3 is CASSPNYEQYF. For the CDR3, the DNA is TGTGCCAGCAGCCCCAACTACGAGCAGTACTTC.